This TCR beta chain was sequenced in a study of radiotherapy plus CTLA-4 blockade in lung cancer. The data were produced by immunoSEQ multiplex PCR, yet TCRdb's version contains in-frame clones alone and is incomplete. The table has 40,000 to 45,000 clones, roughly 70% seen once. V lost 5 bases and J lost 6; bases outside the gene matches: 3. The germline gives CDR1 SEHNR, CDR2 FQNEAQ (reference sequence). The length of the CDR3 is 15 residues. The source was peripheral blood, collected from a patient treated with radiotherapy plus ipilimumab. This clonotype was obtained from a human donor with non-small cell lung cancer who had stable disease on radiotherapy plus ipilimumab. The chain uses TRBV7-9 and TRBJ2-1, with 14 bases identical to TRBD2. The CDR3 spells CASSLGTSGGNEQFF. The CDR3 nucleotides read TGTGCCAGCAGCCTCGGGACTAGCGGGGGCAATGAGCAGTTCTTC.